This T cell receptor (beta chain) comes out of a study of blood T cell repertoires in COVID-19. Study overall: Researchers got acute and convalescent COVID-19 samples from the United States, Italy and Spain. In each case, the material was cDNA or gDNA derived from T cells, B-cell-depleted T cells, or PBMCs.

Original data processing: Estimation of nucleated cell counts relied on the amplification of reference gene primers. Only in-frame clones appear in the TCRdb table, and some are missing; sequencing was by immunoSEQ multiplex PCR. The D gene and trimming were derived from the DNA, and the V and J assignments and clone size from that table. Of just over 60,000 clones listed, 65% to 80% are singletons. The TCR originated in a man between 60 and 75 years old with acute or convalescent COVID-19. The sequenced material came from peripheral blood.

CDR3 sequence reads: CASSVGLSGTRYNEQFF. CDR3 nucleotide sequence: TGTGCCAGCAGTGTTGGCCTCTCCGGGACTAGATACAATGAGCAGTTCTTC. J is TRBJ2-1 and V is TRBV2, with 8 positions matching TRBD2. CDR1 SNHLY and CDR2 FYNNEI come from the germline V gene. This CDR3 has 17 residues. Trimming removed 4 bases from V and 4 bases from J; junction bases left unmatched: 12.